The clone carrying this T cell receptor (beta chain) has only a few counts. Repertoires were generated with immunoSEQ multiplex PCR, while TCRdb's copy carries only in-frame clones and drops some. The sample includes more than 35,000 clones, about 84% seen only once; the top ten take roughly 18%. The data were obtained in a study of OX40 agonist ivuxolimab in advanced cancers. V dropped 0 bases and J dropped 0 bases, with 11 bases sitting between them. This CDR3 is built from 16 residues. Germline values: CDR1 SGDLS, CDR2 YYNGEE. The sample was CD4+ or CD8+ T cells sorted from blood, taken in a trial of the OX40 agonist ivuxolimab. The origin of this receptor is an adult with an advanced solid tumor such as melanoma, head and neck, liver or kidney cancer. The chain recombines TRBV9 with TRBJ2-3; either TRBD1 or TRBD2 may fit D (6 bases each). The CDR3 DNA sequence: TGTGCCAGCAGCGTAGAGGGGGGCTCTAGCACAGATACGCAGTATTTT. Its translation is CASSVEGGSSTDTQYF.